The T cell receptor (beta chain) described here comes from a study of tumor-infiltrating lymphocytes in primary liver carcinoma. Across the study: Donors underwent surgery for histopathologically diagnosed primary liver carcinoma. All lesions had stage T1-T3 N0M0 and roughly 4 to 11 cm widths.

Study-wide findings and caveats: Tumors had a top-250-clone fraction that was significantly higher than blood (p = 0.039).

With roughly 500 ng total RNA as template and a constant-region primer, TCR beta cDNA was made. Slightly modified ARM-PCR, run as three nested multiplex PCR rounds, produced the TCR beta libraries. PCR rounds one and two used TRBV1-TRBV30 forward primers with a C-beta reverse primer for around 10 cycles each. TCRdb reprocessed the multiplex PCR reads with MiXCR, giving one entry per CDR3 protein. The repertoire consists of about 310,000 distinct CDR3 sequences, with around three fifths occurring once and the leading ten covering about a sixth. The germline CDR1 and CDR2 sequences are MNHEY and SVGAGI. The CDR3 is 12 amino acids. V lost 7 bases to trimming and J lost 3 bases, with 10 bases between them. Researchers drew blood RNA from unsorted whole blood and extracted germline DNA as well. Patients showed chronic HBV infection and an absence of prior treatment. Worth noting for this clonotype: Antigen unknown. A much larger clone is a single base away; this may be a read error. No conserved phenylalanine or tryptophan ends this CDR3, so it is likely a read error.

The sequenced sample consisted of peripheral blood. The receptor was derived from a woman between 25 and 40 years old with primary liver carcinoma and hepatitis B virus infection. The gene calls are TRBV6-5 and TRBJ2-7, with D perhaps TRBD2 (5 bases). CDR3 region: CASNSGIYEQYL. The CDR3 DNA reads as TGTGCCAGCAATTCGGGGATCTACGAGCAGTACCTC.